Below, 21 T cell receptor beta chains from the same sample are listed, as sequenced in a study of cytomegalovirus exposure and HLA in healthy donors. The study ran its PCR with 60 Vbeta and 13 Jbeta primers. Libraries were prepared by immunoSEQ multiplex PCR; TCRdb keeps only in-frame clonotypes and omits some of them. The sample consists of around 170,000 clones, around four fifths of them appearing once. Sample: PBMCs. The source is a woman under 30 in good health and CMV-seronegative.

The V call is TRBV5-1, the J call TRBJ1-4, with D possibly matching TRBD1 (5 bases). This CDR3 is 15 amino acids long. V shed 0 bases and J shed 8 bases, with 14 bases lying between them. Per germline, CDR1 SGHRS and CDR2 YFSETQ. The CDR3, as DNA: TGCGCCAGCAGCTTGGCCGCTGACAGTGGAGAAAAACTGTTTTTT. Translated, it gives CASSLAADSGEKLFF.

V is TRBV6-4 and J is TRBJ1-6; D gene uncertain. The CDR3 has 15 residues. Deletions cut 1 base from V and 8 bases from J, with 12 bases between. CDR1 is MRHNA and CDR2 is SNTAGT in the germline V gene. CDR3 residues: CASSDFLGEDSPLHF. CDR3 DNA sequence: TGTGCCAGCAGTGACTTCCTGGGAGAGGATTCACCCCTCCACTTT.

In the case of this clone: Mismatch with germline at one junction end may stem from a read error. CDR3 in DNA: TGTTCCAGCAACCAGGGGGTACCTGAAGCTTTCTTT. Translation: CSSNQGVPEAFF. The genes are TRBV7-9 and TRBJ1-1, with 7 bases aligning to TRBD1. Germline CDR1 is SEHNR and CDR2 is FQNEAQ (reference sequence). The CDR3 sequence is 12 residues long.

The chain is built from TRBV10-2 and TRBJ2-3; 13 bases are a match to TRBD2. The junction had 13 bases not matched to a gene; V was cut back by 6 bases and J by 1 base. The germline gives CDR1 WSHSY, CDR2 SAAADI. CDR3 length: 19 amino acids. The CDR3 region is CASSATSGGAETRTDTQYF. The DNA of the CDR3 is TGCGCCAGCAGCGCAACTAGCGGGGGGGCCGAGACCCGCACAGATACGCAGTATTTT.

The V call is TRBV5-1, the J call TRBJ2-3, with D maybe TRBD2 (7 bases). Germline loops: CDR1 SGHRS, CDR2 YFSETQ. The CDR3 extends over 16 amino acids. V lost 0 bases and J 0 bases, leaving 11 bases between the germline ends. This CDR3 reads CASSLEGGISTDTQYF. The CDR3 bases are TGCGCCAGCAGCTTGGAGGGGGGGATAAGCACAGATACGCAGTATTTT. The whole variable domain, filled in from reference TRBV5-1 and TRBJ2-3, reads KAGVTQTPRYLIKTRGQQVTLSCSPISGHRSVSWYQQTPGQGLQFLFEYFSETQRNKGNFPGRFSGRQFSNSRSEMNVSTLELGDSALYLCASSLEGGISTDTQYFGPGTRLTVL.

The rearrangement uses TRBV14 and TRBJ2-3; D not resolved. CDR1 is SGHDN, CDR2 FVKESK, per germline. The V end lost 0 bases, the J end lost 0 bases, and 13 bases lay between the germline ends. CDR3 size: 17 residues. The CDR3 reads CASSQDRTALSTDTQYF. CDR3 DNA: TGTGCCAGCAGCCAAGATCGAACAGCTCTAAGCACAGATACGCAGTATTTT. Based on the CDR3 plus reference TRBV14 and TRBJ2-3, the full variable domain is EAGVTQFPSHSVIEKGQTVTLRCDPISGHDNLYWYRRVMGKEIKFLLHFVKESKQDESGMPNNRFLAERTGGTYSTLKVQPAELEDSGVYFCASSQDRTALSTDTQYFGPGTRLTVL.

The chain carries TRBV19 and TRBJ2-5; TRBD2 might be the D (7 bases). V was pared by 5 bases and J by 4 bases, with 14 bases between. Germline V gene data show CDR1 as LNHDA and CDR2 as SQIVND (reference sequence). The CDR3 is 14 residues long. In DNA form, the CDR3 reads TGTGCCAGTAGTCCCCCGGGGGGCAGAGAGACCCAGTACTTC. Amino acid sequence: CASSPPGGRETQYF.

The chain uses TRBV6-1 and TRBJ1-1; D call uncertain. V lost 2 bases to trimming and J lost 0 bases, with 13 bases between them. The germline V gene encodes CDR1 MNHNS and CDR2 SASEGT. The CDR3 runs 16 residues. This chain's CDR3 is CASSEFAGGMNTEAFF. In DNA form, the CDR3 reads TGTGCCAGCAGTGAATTTGCAGGAGGAATGAACACTGAAGCTTTCTTT.

This clone was seen a few times. The V gene is TRBV5-1, the J gene TRBJ1-1, with TRBD1 as a possible D gene (5 bases). Germline V gene lookup returns CDR1 SGHRS and CDR2 YFSETQ. The length of the CDR3 is 12 residues. V gave up 5 bases and J gave up 7 bases, with 12 bases separating them. DNA of the CDR3: TGCGCCAGCAGAGTAGGGGAGGGTGAAGCTTTCTTT. Translated, it gives CASRVGEGEAFF.

The chain links TRBV4-1 to TRBJ2-7, with D tentatively TRBD2 (5 bases). Germline V gives CDR1 MGHRA, CDR2 YSYEKL. This CDR3 spans 15 amino acids. The V gene lost 0 bases and the J gene lost 6 bases, with 15 bases spanning the gap. For the CDR3, the DNA is TGCGCCAGCAGCCAAGAAGCGCTAGCTTCAGGCGAGCAGTACTTC. It codes for CASSQEALASGEQYF.

The count of this clone is one. The chain links TRBV2 to TRBJ1-1, with 9 bases aligning to TRBD1. Trimming at V came to 6 bases and at J to 11 bases, leaving 10 bases not matched to a gene. The length of the CDR3 is 13 residues. Germline loops: CDR1 SNHLY, CDR2 FYNNEI. The CDR3 reads CASRATGGVRAFF. CDR3 sequence (DNA): TGTGCCAGCAGGGCTACAGGGGGCGTAAGGGCTTTCTTT.

The chain couples TRBV5-1 to TRBJ2-1; perhaps TRBD1 as D (5 bases). The CDR3 loop spans 14 amino acids. From germline, CDR1 is SGHRS and CDR2 YFSETQ. With 4 bases removed from V and 10 bases from J, the gap between germline ends came to 18 bases. The CDR3 here is CASSIDSYYAEQFF. The CDR3, as DNA: TGCGCCAGCAGCATCGACAGCTATTACGCAGAGCAGTTCTTC.

The chain links TRBV6-5 to TRBJ1-6; 7 nucleotides agree with TRBD1. J was trimmed by 9 bases and V by 0 bases; bases with no gene match: 8. Germline CDR1 reads MNHEY; CDR2 reads SVGAGI. The CDR3 is 16 residues long. In DNA form, the CDR3 reads TGTGCCAGCAGTTACTCCCAAACAGGGGACTCTTCACCCCTCCACTTT. This translates into CASSYSQTGDSSPLHF.

This chain uses TRBV6-1 with TRBJ1-2; D might be TRBD1 (5 bases). V lost 7 bases, J lost 3 bases, and 12 bases lay in between. The germline V gene has CDR1 MNHNS and CDR2 SASEGT. This CDR3 comprises 13 residues. In DNA form, the CDR3 reads TGTGCCAGCACGAGCAGGGAACACTATGGCTACACCTTC. It yields the protein CASTSREHYGYTF.

V gene TRBV9 combines with J gene TRBJ2-3; a weak D match, TRBD1 (5 bases). The CDR3 is 13 residues long. The V gene lost 7 bases and the J gene lost 3 bases, with 12 bases spanning the gap. Germline values: CDR1 SGDLS, CDR2 YYNGEE. The CDR3 is CASGRATTDTQYF. The CDR3 coding sequence is TGTGCCAGCGGCAGGGCTACTACAGATACGCAGTATTTT.

This chain links TRBV21-1 with TRBJ1-2; TRBD1 is the table's D call and was not checked against the DNA. TRBV21-1 is tagged as a pseudogene. The CDR3 runs 15 residues. The CDR3 protein is CASSPRQGANYGYTF. The CDR3 region has the DNA TGTGCCAGCAGCCCCAGGCAGGGGGCCAACTATGGCTACACCTTC.

The chain links TRBV5-1 to TRBJ2-5; D might be TRBD2 (5 bases). The DNA end is more similar to TRBJ2-7, so the J call may be wrong. Germline lookup yields CDR1 SGHRS and CDR2 YFSETQ. This CDR3 comprises 16 residues. The CDR3 sequence: CASSLAGDLLSYEQYF. The CDR3 DNA reads TGCGCCAGCAGCTTGGCCGGGGATCTCCTTTCCTACGAGCAGTACTTC.

This clone was detected only a few times. V and J are TRBV6-5 and TRBJ2-3, with 9 bases matching TRBD2. The CDR3 is made up of 16 amino acids. Looked up from germline, CDR1 is MNHEY and CDR2 is SVGAGI. J lost 3 bases, V lost 1 base, and 5 bases had no gene match. CDR3: CASSYLAGGPTDTQYF. CDR3 nucleotides: TGTGCCAGCAGTTACTTGGCGGGGGGGCCTACAGATACGCAGTATTTT.

The J gene is TRBJ2-5, the V gene TRBV7-2; possibly TRBD1 for D (6 bases). The CDR3 extends over 16 amino acids. The ends were cut back, 5 bases at V and 0 bases at J, with 16 bases in the middle. Germline lookup yields CDR1 SGHTA and CDR2 FQGNSA. CDR3 amino acids: CASSPPGHQYQETQYF. The CDR3 bases are TGTGCCAGCAGCCCCCCGGGACACCAGTACCAAGAGACCCAGTACTTC.

The V gene is TRBV7-8, the J gene TRBJ2-3; TRBD2 matches at 7 bases. From germline, CDR1 is SGHVS and CDR2 FQNEAQ. This CDR3 contains 15 residues. Unmatched junction bases numbered 7, after V lost 2 bases and J lost 5 bases. CDR3 amino acids: CASSLLGGGGDTQYF. For the CDR3, the DNA is TGTGCCAGCAGCTTATTGGGGGGGGGAGGAGATACGCAGTATTTT.

The rearrangement links TRBV27 to TRBJ2-7; D is perhaps TRBD2 (5 bases). In germline, CDR1 is MNHEY, CDR2 SMNVEV (reference sequence). V was shortened by 3 bases and J by 7 bases, with 13 bases between the two germline ends. The CDR3 length is 13 residues. CDR3 sequence reads: CASSLGSPGEQYF. The CDR3 bases are TGTGCCAGCAGTTTGGGGAGTCCGGGAGAGCAGTACTTC.